Below, 9 T cell receptor beta chains from the same sample are listed, as sequenced in a study of shared clonotypes between healthy human individuals. TCRdb's table, derived via immunoSEQ multiplex PCR, lists solely in-frame clones and lacks some. Altogether about 1,500,000 clones are present, approximately 97% being singletons, with the ten largest covering about 1%. The sample consisted of naive CD4+ T cells sorted from blood. Subset given: CD45RA+ positively selected. The receptors derive from a man in his thirties or forties in good health.

The rearrangement joins TRBV5-5 to TRBJ1-2; D is possibly TRBD1 (6 bases). CDR3 length: 16 amino acids. The V gene lost 1 base and the J gene lost 0 bases, with 13 bases spanning the gap. From germline, CDR1 is SGHKS and CDR2 YYEKEE (reference sequence). For the CDR3, the DNA is TGTGCCAGCAGCTTGCATGGACAGATAGCTAACTATGGCTACACCTTC. Protein: CASSLHGQIANYGYTF.

The V and J genes are TRBV30 and TRBJ1-1, with a possible D match to TRBD1 (5 bases). Trimming took off 2 bases at V and 9 bases at J, with 10 bases between the two ends. This CDR3 has 11 amino acids. Germline V lookup: CDR1 GTSNPN, CDR2 SVGIG (reference sequence). The CDR3 DNA reads as TGTGCCTGGAGTAGCGGGGCCCAAGCTTTCTTT. Translating it yields CAWSSGAQAFF.

The chain combines TRBV15 with TRBJ1-5; D is unresolved. CDR3 size: 14 residues. Germline V gives CDR1 LNHNV, CDR2 YYDKDF (reference sequence). V was shortened by 2 bases and J by 4 bases, with 9 bases between the two germline ends. Here the CDR3 reads CATSRPGLNQPQHF. The CDR3 region has the DNA TGTGCCACCAGCAGACCGGGTTTAAATCAGCCCCAGCATTTT.

The rearrangement uses TRBV6-5 and TRBJ2-7, with D unclear. Looked up from germline, CDR1 is MNHEY and CDR2 is SVGAGI. Trimming shortened V by 0 bases and J by 0 bases, and 6 bases separated the two germline ends. The CDR3 is 14 amino acids. The CDR3 DNA reads TGTGCCAGCAGTTACTCGTACGGCTCCTACGAGCAGTACTTC. It codes for CASSYSYGSYEQYF.

CDR3 DNA sequence: TGTGCCAGCAGCCGGACAGGGGTGAACACCGGGGAGCTGTTTTTT. It translates to CASSRTGVNTGELFF. V usage is TRBV14 and J usage is TRBJ2-2; 9 bases are shared with TRBD1. CDR3 size: 15 residues. V lost 4 bases, J lost 1 base, and 1 base stayed unmatched. CDR1 is SGHDN and CDR2 is FVKESK in the germline V gene.

This clone was picked up one time. The CDR3 is CASSKGPSEKLFF. In DNA form, the CDR3 reads TGTGCCAGCAGCAAAGGGCCGAGCGAAAAACTGTTTTTT. The V and J genes are TRBV7-2 and TRBJ1-4; D uncertain. With 5 bases removed from V and 8 bases from J, the gap between germline ends came to 12 bases. CDR3 length: 13 amino acids. Germline V gene data show CDR1 as SGHTA and CDR2 as FQGNSA. Full variable domain (rest looked up from reference TRBV7-2 and TRBJ1-4): GAGVSQSPSNKVTEKGKDVELRCDPISGHTALYWYRQSLGQGLEFLIYFQGNSAPDKSGLPSDRFSAERTGGSVSTLTIQRTQQEDSAVYLCASSKGPSEKLFFGSGTQLSVL.

This chain uses TRBV7-8 with TRBJ1-1; D is unresolved. Between the trimmed V and J ends, which lost 1 base and 0 bases, there was a span of 12 bases. Germline values: CDR1 SGHVS, CDR2 FQNEAQ. CDR3 length equals 16 residues. CDR3 protein: CASSLVIANMNTEAFF. The CDR3 nucleotides read TGTGCCAGCAGCTTAGTTATAGCAAACATGAACACTGAAGCTTTCTTT.

This chain uses TRBV28 with TRBJ2-7, with 9 bases that match TRBD1. CDR3 length: 15 residues. J was trimmed by 0 bases and V by 2 bases; bases with no gene match: 2. The germline gives CDR1 MDHEN, CDR2 SYDVKM. CDR3 coding DNA: TGTGCCAGCAGTTTAATGGGACAGGGCTCCTACGAGCAGTACTTC. Translated, it gives CASSLMGQGSYEQYF.

This clone was seen just once. V gene TRBV19 combines with J gene TRBJ1-2; D is undetermined. V was pared by 6 bases and J by 2 bases, with 10 bases between. Germline-derived CDR1 and CDR2 are LNHDA and SQIVND (reference sequence). This CDR3 region has 13 residues. Here the CDR3 reads CASRGPENYGYTF. The CDR3 DNA is TGTGCCAGTAGAGGTCCGGAAAACTATGGCTACACCTTC. Variable domain in full (rest from reference TRBV19 and TRBJ1-2): DGGITQSPKYLFRKEGQNVTLSCEQNLNHDAMYWYRQDPGQGLRLIYYSQIVNDFQKGDIAEGYSVSREKKESFPLTVTSAQKNPTAFYLCASRGPENYGYTFGSGTRLTVV.